The 20 T cell receptor beta chains reported below all come from one sample, sequenced in a study of T cells and Merkel cell carcinoma outcomes. The assay was immunoSEQ multiplex PCR, and TCRdb's table has in-frame clones only and misses some. The sample carries 15,000 to 25,000 clones, roughly 82% recorded once. The sample was tumor tissue from Merkel cell carcinoma. The receptors stem from a human donor with Merkel cell carcinoma.

The chain recombines TRBV25-1 with TRBJ1-2, with D unresolved. The CDR3 is 11 amino acids. Germline V gene data show CDR1 as MGHDK and CDR2 as SYGVNS. The germline V and J ends were trimmed by 3 bases and 6 bases, with 5 bases remaining between them. The CDR3: CASSDPNGYTF. The DNA of the CDR3 is TGTGCCAGCAGTGATCCCAATGGCTACACCTTC.

The V gene is TRBV28, the J gene TRBJ1-5; D remains unclear. CDR3 length: 13 amino acids. Between the trimmed V and J ends, which lost 5 bases and 11 bases, there was a span of 16 bases. Germline V lookup: CDR1 MDHEN, CDR2 SYDVKM. CDR3 loop: CASSPPPGSAQHF. The CDR3 nucleotides read TGTGCCAGCAGTCCCCCCCCGGGCTCGGCCCAGCATTTT.

V gene TRBV2 combines with J gene TRBJ1-2, with 8 bases lining up with TRBD1. The CDR3 length is 12 residues. Germline lookup yields CDR1 SNHLY and CDR2 FYNNEI. The ends lost 5 bases at V and 8 bases at J; junction bases unmatched: 4. This CDR3 reads CASSLTGGGYTF. CDR3 coding DNA: TGTGCCAGCAGTCTAACAGGGGGGGGCTACACCTTC.

The chain joins TRBV18 to TRBJ2-1; 9 nucleotides line up with TRBD2. The CDR3 consists of 19 residues. Trimming at V came to 4 bases and at J to 0 bases, leaving 13 bases not matched to a gene. CDR1 and CDR2 (germline): KGHSH, LQKENI. The CDR3 loop reads CASSHIGTSLRSSYNEQFF. The CDR3 region has the DNA TGTGCCAGCTCACACATCGGGACTAGCCTCCGAAGCTCCTACAATGAGCAGTTCTTC.

The chain links TRBV7-2 to TRBJ2-1, with 9 bases fitting TRBD1. This CDR3 region has 15 residues. V lost 8 bases and J lost 1; bases outside the gene matches: 6. The V gene's germline CDR1 is SGHTA and CDR2 FQGNSA. Written as DNA, the CDR3 is TGTGCCAGCCGGGTCGGACAGGGGTCCTACAATGAGCAGTTCTTC. It codes for CASRVGQGSYNEQFF.

The chain is built from TRBV30 and TRBJ1-2; D perhaps matches TRBD1 (5 bases). V was cut by 4 bases and J by 7 bases, with 10 bases left in between. Per the germline V gene, CDR1 is GTSNPN and CDR2 is SVGIG (reference sequence). This CDR3 comprises 11 residues. The DNA for the CDR3 is TGTGCCTGGAATTGGGGCGCTGGCTACACCTTC. Amino acids: CAWNWGAGYTF.

The chain links TRBV5-6 to TRBJ2-4; TRBD2 might be the D (5 bases). This CDR3 comprises 17 residues. Looked up from germline, CDR1 is SGHDT and CDR2 is YYEEEE. Trimming took 3 bases from V and 0 from J, leaving 16 bases between them. CDR3 loop: CASSSPGNSVAKNIQYF. For the CDR3, the DNA is TGTGCCAGCAGCTCCCCGGGGAACTCAGTAGCCAAAAACATTCAGTACTTC.

V usage is TRBV6-1 and J usage is TRBJ2-5, with D possibly matching TRBD1 (6 bases). The CDR3 is made up of 13 amino acids. Germline V gives CDR1 MNHNS, CDR2 SASEGT. V was cut by 5 bases and J by 3 bases, with 10 bases left in between. The CDR3 region is CASSRTAKETQYF. For the CDR3, the DNA is TGTGCCAGCAGTCGGACAGCAAAAGAGACCCAGTACTTC.

V and J are TRBV7-9 and TRBJ1-1; D gene ambiguous. The CDR3 is made up of 12 amino acids. The germline V gene has CDR1 SEHNR and CDR2 FQNEAQ (reference sequence). V lost 11 bases, J lost 0 bases, and 10 bases lay in between. The CDR3 reads CAVRWMNTEAFF. In DNA, the CDR3 is TGTGCCGTCCGGTGGATGAACACTGAAGCTTTCTTT.

This rearrangement joins TRBV5-1 to TRBJ1-1; D possibly corresponds to TRBD1 (5 bases). This CDR3 comprises 16 residues. Germline lookup yields CDR1 SGHRS and CDR2 YFSETQ. Trimming pared 3 bases from V and 8 bases from J, leaving 23 bases between. CDR3: CASSSILGTAGEEAFF. In nucleotides, the CDR3 is TGCGCCAGCAGCTCCATTCTCGGGACTGCCGGGGAGGAAGCTTTCTTT.

The chain has TRBV5-1 and TRBJ1-1; no firm D call. Trimming took off 0 bases at V and 1 base at J, with 7 bases between the two ends. The V gene's germline CDR1 is SGHRS and CDR2 YFSETQ. The CDR3 extends over 14 amino acids. The CDR3 coding sequence is TGCGCCAGCAGCTTGGTTGCAGGGAACACTGAAGCTTTCTTT. Its protein product is CASSLVAGNTEAFF.

This clone was detected only once. This chain joins TRBV18 and TRBJ2-1; the match to TRBD2 covers 8 bases. The CDR3 totals 15 residues. The V gene's germline CDR1 is KGHSH and CDR2 LQKENI. V lost 0 bases and J lost 4; bases outside the gene matches: 2. Written as DNA, the CDR3 is TGTGCCAGCTCACCACCGGGACTAGTATACAATGAGCAGTTCTTC. As protein: CASSPPGLVYNEQFF.

CDR3 protein: CASRNQGIPSYEQYF. The CDR3, as DNA: TGTGCCAGCAGGAACCAGGGTATACCATCCTACGAGCAGTACTTC. This chain connects TRBV6-6 to TRBJ2-7; TRBD1 might be the D (5 bases). Between the trimmed V and J ends, which lost 6 bases and 1 base, there was a span of 16 bases. Germline lookup yields CDR1 MNHNY and CDR2 SVGAGI (reference sequence). This CDR3 region has 15 residues.

The rearrangement joins TRBV5-6 to TRBJ1-2; D not certain. In germline, CDR1 is SGHDT, CDR2 YYEEEE. V was cut by 4 bases and J by 2 bases, with 12 bases left in between. This CDR3 spans 14 amino acids. As DNA, the CDR3 is TGTGCCAGCAGCCGAGACCGGTCAAACTATGGCTACACCTTC. Translating it yields CASSRDRSNYGYTF.

The V gene is TRBV6-1, the J gene TRBJ2-5; D might be TRBD1 (6 bases). This CDR3 spans 14 amino acids. Trimming took 3 bases from V and 3 from J, leaving 11 bases between them. Germline CDR1 and CDR2: MNHNS and SASEGT. CDR3 coding DNA: TGTGCCAGCAGTGACGGGAACAGGGAAGAGACCCAGTACTTC. This gives the protein CASSDGNREETQYF.

The chain uses TRBV6-1 and TRBJ1-1, with 7 nucleotides matching TRBD1. V was clipped by 6 bases and J by 5 bases; unmatched bases: 6. Per germline, CDR1 MNHNS and CDR2 SASEGT. This CDR3 has 13 amino acids. CDR3 residues: CASRETGRTEAFF. The CDR3 DNA reads TGTGCCAGCAGGGAGACAGGGAGAACTGAAGCTTTCTTT.

V usage is TRBV5-1 and J usage is TRBJ1-1; weak D call: TRBD1 (5 bases). The CDR3 contains 13 residues. Germline CDR1 SGHRS, CDR2 YFSETQ. With 5 bases removed from V and 5 bases from J, the gap between germline ends came to 13 bases. The CDR3 bases are TGCGCCAGCAGAACAGGTGGCAAAACTGAAGCTTTCTTT. It is translated as CASRTGGKTEAFF. The entire variable domain, with the rest obtained from reference TRBV5-1 and TRBJ1-1, is as follows: KAGVTQTPRYLIKTRGQQVTLSCSPISGHRSVSWYQQTPGQGLQFLFEYFSETQRNKGNFPGRFSGRQFSNSRSEMNVSTLELGDSALYLCASRTGGKTEAFFGQGTRLTVV.

The V gene is TRBV11-3, the J gene TRBJ2-2; 9 positions match TRBD2. Unmatched junction bases numbered 0, after V lost 1 base and J lost 3 bases. CDR3 length: 15 residues. Germline loops: CDR1 SGHNT, CDR2 YENEEA. Here the CDR3 reads CASSLGGGDTGELFF. CDR3 coding DNA: TGTGCCAGCAGCTTAGGCGGGGGGGACACCGGGGAGCTGTTTTTT.

The chain combines TRBV7-3 with TRBJ1-1; tentatively, D is TRBD1 (5 bases). The CDR3 has 13 amino acids. Trimming stripped 8 bases from V and 1 base from J, with 11 bases between. Germline V CDR1 and CDR2: SGHTA, FQGTGA. The CDR3 loop is CASAGGSNTEAFF. CDR3 in DNA: TGTGCCAGCGCCGGGGGTTCGAACACTGAAGCTTTCTTT.

This CDR3 is CASSFFLTDTQYF. In nucleotides, the CDR3 is TGCGCCAGCAGCTTCTTCCTCACAGATACGCAGTATTTT. This rearrangement joins TRBV5-1 to TRBJ2-3, with no clear D. The CDR3 consists of 13 residues. Germline loops: CDR1 SGHRS, CDR2 YFSETQ. Trimming left V 2 bases short and J 2 bases short, with 6 bases between.